Listed below are T cell receptor beta chains from one sample, sequenced in a study of CD8 T cells in ankylosing spondylitis. TCRdb re-called the 5' RACE reads with MiXCR, one entry per CDR3 protein. This table has some 240,000 distinct CDR3 sequences, roughly a quarter appearing once. The specimen sequenced was blood, either unsorted or a sorted T cell fraction (not recorded which). Receptors were obtained from a male donor with ankylosing spondylitis or in good health (not recorded which). CDR3s include the opening cysteine and the closing phenylalanine or tryptophan. Each record gives: J gene, clone size, D gene, V gene, CDR3 protein, CDR3 DNA. The D gene is left open where the match is weak. Size is stated for part of the rows, as once, few or many counts, or as a class when the clone is expanded.

TRBJ2-1 - - TRBV5-4 CASSLGSYSSYNEQFF TGTGCCAGCAGCTTGGGCAGTTATAGCTCCTACAATGAGCAGTTCTTC
TRBJ2-7 many TRBD1 TRBV29-1 CSEQGASTYEQYF TGCAGCGAACAGGGGGCCTCAACCTACGAGCAGTACTTC
TRBJ2-5 many - TRBV29-1 CSVEEGGETQYF TGCAGCGTTGAGGAGGGCGGAGAGACCCAGTACTTC
TRBJ2-5 few TRBD1 TRBV20-1 CSARFGTAQETQYF TGCAGTGCTAGATTCGGGACAGCGCAAGAGACCCAGTACTTC
TRBJ2-3 - TRBD1 TRBV20-1 CSAAYEGGRDTQYF TGCAGTGCCGCGTATGAAGGGGGCAGAGATACGCAGTATTTT
TRBJ2-3 - - TRBV12-3/TRBV12-4 CATIPGGPSTDTQYF TGTGCCACCATTCCCGGTGGGCCTAGCACAGATACGCAGTATTTT
TRBJ2-7 - - TRBV3-1 CASSPLDEEQYF TGTGCCAGCAGCCCCCTGGATGAGGAGCAGTACTTC
TRBJ2-3 many TRBD1 TRBV20-1 CSAGGTGGTDTQYF TGCAGTGCTGGGGGGACAGGGGGCACAGATACGCAGTATTTT
TRBJ2-4 many - TRBV11-2 CASSAGVAKNIQYF TGTGCCAGCAGCGCCGGGGTAGCCAAAAACATTCAGTACTTC
TRBJ1-5 - - TRBV19 CASSGTGTHNQPQHF TGTGCCAGTAGTGGTACCGGGACACATAATCAGCCCCAGCATTTT
TRBJ1-1 few - TRBV7-6 CASSLGNWTDLMNTEAFF TGTGCCAGCAGCTTGGGAAATTGGACAGATCTAATGAACACTGAAGCTTTCTTT
TRBJ2-3 few TRBD1 TRBV24-1 CATSDDTGGVDTQYF TGTGCCACCAGTGACGATACAGGGGGCGTAGATACGCAGTATTTT
TRBJ2-2 many - TRBV11-1 CASRRLYAALPRGTGELFF TGTGCCAGCAGACGACTTTACGCAGCCCTCCCGAGAGGGACCGGGGAGCTGTTTTTT
TRBJ1-5 - - TRBV12-3/TRBV12-4 CASSLGPQHF TGTGCCAGCTCCCTGGGGCCCCAGCATTTT
TRBJ2-7 many - TRBV15 CATSRQPGPRFEQYF TGTGCCACCAGCAGACAACCGGGACCTCGGTTCGAGCAGTACTTC
TRBJ1-2 - TRBD1 TRBV5-1 CASSSGRVGQGIENYGYTF TGCGCCAGCAGCAGTGGAAGAGTGGGACAGGGTATTGAAAACTATGGCTACACCTTC